This TCR beta chain was retrieved from a study of identical twins. Study-wide findings and caveats: Abundant beta clonotypes from cord blood had fewer insertions, unlike memory repertoires, which showed none. Beta out-of-frame sequences showed weaker excess sharing between twins. Its conclusions, products of cross-sectional statistical analysis, did not come from following the same donors.

Among all donors, each was a healthy Caucasian. Germline trimming cut 5 bases from V and 5 bases from J; bases unmatched to any gene: 7. Germline CDR1 reads SGHTA; CDR2 reads FQGNSA. This CDR3 region has 15 residues. About this clonotype: The antigen remains undetermined.

Each CDR3 protein is one row after TCRdb ran MiXCR on the 5' RACE reads. The sample lists 1.5 million to 2 million distinct CDR3 sequences, roughly 35% occurring once. This sequence was found in a newborn girl in good health. The chain uses TRBV7-2 and TRBJ1-5, with TRBD1 identical over 9 bases. What was sequenced was cord blood. The CDR3 region is CASSPHRGLYQPQHF. The CDR3 nucleotides are TGTGCCAGCAGCCCTCACAGGGGGCTCTATCAGCCCCAGCATTTT.